Listed below are T cell receptor beta chains from one sample, sequenced in a study of shared clonotypes between healthy human individuals. Clones were sequenced by immunoSEQ multiplex PCR, and TCRdb holds only the in-frame ones, with some missing. Among some 1,900,000 clones listed, roughly 94% were seen once. The specimen was naive CD8+ T cells sorted from blood. These TCRs come from a young man in good health. Each CDR3 is given with its conserved first and last residue. A D gene is named only where the DNA matches it firmly. Size tells how often a clone was seen (once, few, many) or the class of an expanded clone, and some rows leave it out.

v_call	d_call	clone_size	j_call	cdr3_aa	cdr3_nt
TRBV19	TRBD2	.	TRBJ2-7	CASSPFLGLAVSSYEQYF	TGTGCCAGTAGTCCCTTTCTCGGACTAGCGGTGAGCTCCTACGAGCAGTACTTC
TRBV5-1	.	.	TRBJ2-5	CASSYGETQYF	TGCGCCAGCAGTTACGGAGAGACCCAGTACTTC
TRBV19	TRBD1	.	TRBJ2-7	CASSSYRGETYEQYF	TGTGCCAGTAGTTCCTACAGGGGGGAAACCTACGAGCAGTACTTC
TRBV9	TRBD2	.	TRBJ2-3	CASSVAGLGTDTQYF	TGTGCCAGCAGCGTGGCGGGACTAGGCACAGATACGCAGTATTTT
TRBV11-3	.	.	TRBJ2-1	CASSLASAYEQFF	TGTGCCAGCAGCTTAGCATCAGCATATGAGCAGTTCTTC
TRBV29-1	TRBD2	.	TRBJ2-3	CSVVKLAGAMDTQYF	TGCAGCGTTGTAAAATTAGCGGGGGCGATGGATACGCAGTATTTT
TRBV4-3	.	.	TRBJ2-1	CASSQDTMSREQFF	TGCGCCAGCAGCCAAGATACCATGAGCAGAGAGCAGTTCTTC
TRBV19	.	.	TRBJ2-7	CASTGGLIPHEQYF	TGTGCCAGTACCGGGGGGCTTATACCCCACGAGCAGTACTTC
TRBV25-1	.	.	TRBJ1-1	CASSEYIEGEAFF	TGTGCCAGCAGTGAATATATAGAGGGTGAAGCTTTCTTT
TRBV13	.	.	TRBJ2-1	CASSLRFNEQFF	TGTGCCAGCAGCTTACGGTTCAATGAGCAGTTCTTC
TRBV9	.	.	TRBJ1-1	CASSAGGSGVFTEAFF	TGTGCCAGCAGCGCGGGGGGGTCAGGGGTGTTCACTGAAGCTTTCTTT
TRBV13	TRBD2	.	TRBJ2-2	CASSYQREGPRTGELFF	TGTGCCAGCAGCTACCAAAGGGAGGGCCCCCGTACCGGGGAGCTGTTTTTT
TRBV15	.	.	TRBJ1-1	CATSRVPPEAFF	TGTGCCACCAGCAGAGTTCCACCAGAAGCTTTCTTT
TRBV9	.	.	TRBJ2-7	CASSPYSGSYEQYF	TGTGCCAGCAGCCCCTATAGTGGATCCTACGAGCAGTACTTC
TRBV27	TRBD1	.	TRBJ1-5	CASSLVEPGQGNQPQHF	TGTGCCAGCAGTCTTGTGGAACCGGGACAGGGTAATCAGCCCCAGCATTTT
TRBV27	TRBD1	.	TRBJ1-2	CASQPITGQGNYGCTF	TGTGCCAGCCAACCGATTACTGGACAGGGGAACTATGGCTGCACCTTC
TRBV10-1	.	.	TRBJ2-1	CASSDNIGPGDEQFF	TGCGCCAGCAGTGATAACATCGGGCCTGGCGATGAGCAGTTCTTC
TRBV28	TRBD1	.	TRBJ2-3	CASTQTGRDTQYF	TGTGCCAGCACACAGACAGGGCGGGATACGCAGTATTTT
TRBV2	TRBD1	.	TRBJ2-7	CASRGRQGTYEQYF	TGTGCCAGCAGAGGAAGACAGGGAACCTACGAGCAGTACTTC
TRBV5-4	.	.	TRBJ1-1	CASSLRQDNTEAFF	TGTGCCAGCAGCCTAAGACAGGATAACACTGAAGCTTTCTTT
TRBV6-1	TRBD1	.	TRBJ2-7	CASRPGQGKGYEQYF	TGTGCCAGCAGGCCGGGACAGGGGAAGGGCTACGAGCAGTACTTC
TRBV4-2	TRBD2	.	TRBJ2-5	CASSQERGLQETQYF	TGTGCCAGCAGCCAGGAGCGGGGGCTCCAAGAGACCCAGTACTTC
TRBV13	.	.	TRBJ2-3	CASSPFGEVGTDTQYF	TGTGCCAGCAGCCCCTTTGGGGAGGTGGGCACAGATACGCAGTATTTT
TRBV11-2	TRBD1	.	TRBJ1-1	CASSLDGAGGRNTEAFF	TGTGCCAGCAGCTTAGATGGGGCAGGGGGCAGGAACACTGAAGCTTTCTTT
TRBV2	.	.	TRBJ1-1	CASSPQGNTEAFF	TGTGCCAGCAGTCCACAGGGCAACACTGAAGCTTTCTTT
TRBV9	.	.	TRBJ2-5	CASSPETSVAQYF	TGTGCCAGCAGCCCCGAGACTAGTGTGGCCCAGTACTTC
TRBV28	.	.	TRBJ2-7	CASSFGQTYEQYF	TGTGCCAGCAGTTTCGGGCAGACCTACGAGCAGTACTTC
TRBV2	.	once	TRBJ1-2	CASSEPFEGLDYGYTF	TGTGCCAGCAGTGAACCCTTCGAGGGCTTGGACTATGGCTACACCTTC
TRBV29-1	.	.	TRBJ2-7	CSARGVDTYYEQYF	TGCAGCGCCAGAGGGGTGGATACGTACTACGAGCAGTACTTC
TRBV19	.	.	TRBJ2-7	CASSISSTYEQYF	TGTGCCAGTAGTATTTCCAGTACCTACGAGCAGTACTTC